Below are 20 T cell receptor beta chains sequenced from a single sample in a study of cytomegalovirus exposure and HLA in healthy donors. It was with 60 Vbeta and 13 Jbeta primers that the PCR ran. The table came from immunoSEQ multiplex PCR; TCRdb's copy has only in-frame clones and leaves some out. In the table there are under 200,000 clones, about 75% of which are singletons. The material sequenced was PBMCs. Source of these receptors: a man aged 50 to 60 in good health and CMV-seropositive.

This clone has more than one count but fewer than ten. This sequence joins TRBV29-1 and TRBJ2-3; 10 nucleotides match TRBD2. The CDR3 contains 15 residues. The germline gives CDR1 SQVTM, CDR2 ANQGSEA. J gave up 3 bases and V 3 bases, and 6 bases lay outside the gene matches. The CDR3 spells CSVDYTSGVTDTQYF. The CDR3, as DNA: TGCAGCGTTGATTACACTAGCGGGGTTACAGATACGCAGTATTTT.

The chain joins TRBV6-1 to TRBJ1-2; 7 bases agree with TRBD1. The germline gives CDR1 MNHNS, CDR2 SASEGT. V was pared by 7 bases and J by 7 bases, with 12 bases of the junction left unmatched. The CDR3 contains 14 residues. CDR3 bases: TGTGCCAGCATCGCCGGGACAGCCCTCTCTGGCTACACCTTC. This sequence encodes CASIAGTALSGYTF.

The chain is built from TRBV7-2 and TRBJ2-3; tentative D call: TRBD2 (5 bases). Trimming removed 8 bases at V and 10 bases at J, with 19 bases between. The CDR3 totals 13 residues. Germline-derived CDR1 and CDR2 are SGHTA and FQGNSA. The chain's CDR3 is CASSTLNSVAQYF. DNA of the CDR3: TGTGCCAGCTCGACCCTCAATAGCGTAGCGCAGTATTTT.

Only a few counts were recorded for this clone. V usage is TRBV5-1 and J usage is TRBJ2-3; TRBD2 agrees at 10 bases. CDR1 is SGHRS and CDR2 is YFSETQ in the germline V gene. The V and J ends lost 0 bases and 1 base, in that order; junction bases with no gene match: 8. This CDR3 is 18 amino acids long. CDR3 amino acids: CASSLALAGVKRTDTQYF. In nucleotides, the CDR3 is TGCGCCAGCAGCTTGGCGCTAGCGGGGGTAAAACGCACAGATACGCAGTATTTT.

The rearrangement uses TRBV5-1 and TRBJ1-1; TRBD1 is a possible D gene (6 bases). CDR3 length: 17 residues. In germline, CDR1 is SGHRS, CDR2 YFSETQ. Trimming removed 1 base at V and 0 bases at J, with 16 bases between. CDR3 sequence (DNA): TGCGCCAGCAGCTTGCTCCCGGCAGGGGAGATGAACACTGAAGCTTTCTTT. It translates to CASSLLPAGEMNTEAFF.

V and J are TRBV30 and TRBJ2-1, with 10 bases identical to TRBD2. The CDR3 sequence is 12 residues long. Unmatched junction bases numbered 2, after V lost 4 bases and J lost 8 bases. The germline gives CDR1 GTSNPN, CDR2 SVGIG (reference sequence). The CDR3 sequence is CAWTAGGYEQFF. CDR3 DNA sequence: TGTGCCTGGACAGCGGGGGGGTATGAGCAGTTCTTC.

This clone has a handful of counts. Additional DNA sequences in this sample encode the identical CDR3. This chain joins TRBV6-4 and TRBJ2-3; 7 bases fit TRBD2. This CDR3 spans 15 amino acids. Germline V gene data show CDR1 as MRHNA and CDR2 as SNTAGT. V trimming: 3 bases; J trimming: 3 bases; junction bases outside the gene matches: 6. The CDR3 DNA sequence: TGTGCCAGCAGTGAAGGCGGGGGAGGGACAGATACGCAGTATTTT. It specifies CASSEGGGGTDTQYF.

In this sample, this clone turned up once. The DNA for the CDR3 is TGTGCCAGCAGCCCCCCATTGAGCGGGGGCTACGAGCAGTACTTC. This sequence encodes CASSPPLSGGYEQYF. The V and J genes are TRBV28 and TRBJ2-7, with TRBD2 matching over 8 bases. There are 15 residues in the CDR3. Germline CDR1 reads MDHEN; CDR2 reads SYDVKM. V trimming: 6 bases; J trimming: 3 bases; junction bases outside the gene matches: 10.

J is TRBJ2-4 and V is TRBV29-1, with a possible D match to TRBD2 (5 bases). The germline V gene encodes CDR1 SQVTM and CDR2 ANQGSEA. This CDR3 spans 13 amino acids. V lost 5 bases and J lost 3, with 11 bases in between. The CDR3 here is CSVTRDHKNIQYF. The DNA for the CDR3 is TGCAGCGTTACCCGGGATCACAAAAACATTCAGTACTTC.

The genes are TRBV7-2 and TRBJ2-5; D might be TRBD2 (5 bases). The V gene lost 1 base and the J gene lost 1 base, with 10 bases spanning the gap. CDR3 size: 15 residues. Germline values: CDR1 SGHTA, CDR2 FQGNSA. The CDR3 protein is CASSLGIGVQETQYF. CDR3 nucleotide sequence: TGTGCCAGCAGCTTAGGGATCGGGGTCCAAGAGACCCAGTACTTC.

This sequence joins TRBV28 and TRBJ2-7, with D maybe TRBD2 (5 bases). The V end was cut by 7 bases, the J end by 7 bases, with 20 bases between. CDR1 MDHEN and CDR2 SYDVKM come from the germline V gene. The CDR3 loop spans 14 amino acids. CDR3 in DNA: TGTGCCAGCACCCTCGGGTGGGGTCGGGAAGAGCAGTACTTC. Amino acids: CASTLGWGREEQYF.

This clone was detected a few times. CDR3 coding DNA: TGTGCCAGCAGCTTAGCGGAACAGCTTGGCTACACCTTC. Translation: CASSLAEQLGYTF. The chain joins TRBV7-9 to TRBJ1-2; D call uncertain. The V end was cut by 0 bases, the J end by 7 bases, with 9 bases between. The CDR3 is made up of 13 amino acids. The V gene's germline CDR1 is SEHNR and CDR2 FQNEAQ (reference sequence).

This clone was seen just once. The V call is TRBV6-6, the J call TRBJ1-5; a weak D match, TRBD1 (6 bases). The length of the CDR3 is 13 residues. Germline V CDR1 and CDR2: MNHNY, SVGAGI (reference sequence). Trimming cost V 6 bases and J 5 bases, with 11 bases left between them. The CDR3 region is CASRIRGDQPQHF. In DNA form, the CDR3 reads TGTGCCAGCAGAATCAGGGGAGATCAGCCCCAGCATTTT.

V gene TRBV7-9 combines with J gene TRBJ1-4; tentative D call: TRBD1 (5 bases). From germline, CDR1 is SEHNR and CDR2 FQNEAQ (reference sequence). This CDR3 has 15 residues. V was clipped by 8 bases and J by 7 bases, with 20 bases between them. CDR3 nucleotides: TGTGCCAGCCAGTCTGGGGCCGCTTGGAGTGAAAAACTGTTTTTT. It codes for CASQSGAAWSEKLFF.

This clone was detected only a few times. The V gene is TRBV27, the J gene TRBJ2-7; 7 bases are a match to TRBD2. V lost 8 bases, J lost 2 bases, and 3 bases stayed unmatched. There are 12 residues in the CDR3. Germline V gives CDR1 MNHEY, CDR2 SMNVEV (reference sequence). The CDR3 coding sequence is TGTGCCAGCGCGGGGGACGCCTACGAGCAGTACTTC. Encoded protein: CASAGDAYEQYF.

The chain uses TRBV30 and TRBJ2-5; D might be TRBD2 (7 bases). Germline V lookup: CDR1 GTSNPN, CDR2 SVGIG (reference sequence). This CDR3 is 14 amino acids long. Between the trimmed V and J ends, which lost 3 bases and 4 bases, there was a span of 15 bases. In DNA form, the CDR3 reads TGTGCCTGGAGCCTAGGAGGGGGGGGAGAGACCCAGTACTTC. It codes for CAWSLGGGGETQYF.

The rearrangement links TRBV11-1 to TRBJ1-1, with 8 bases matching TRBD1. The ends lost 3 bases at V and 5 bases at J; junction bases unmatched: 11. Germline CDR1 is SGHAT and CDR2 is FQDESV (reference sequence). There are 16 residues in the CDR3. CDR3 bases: TGTGCCAGCAGCTTTAGACGATGGGACAGGAAAACTGAAGCTTTCTTT. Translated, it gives CASSFRRWDRKTEAFF.

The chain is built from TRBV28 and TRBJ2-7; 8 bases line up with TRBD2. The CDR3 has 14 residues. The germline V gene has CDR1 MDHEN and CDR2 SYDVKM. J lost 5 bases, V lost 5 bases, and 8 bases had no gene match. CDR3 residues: CASSPGGVFDEQYF. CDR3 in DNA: TGTGCCAGCAGTCCGGGAGGGGTGTTCGACGAGCAGTACTTC.

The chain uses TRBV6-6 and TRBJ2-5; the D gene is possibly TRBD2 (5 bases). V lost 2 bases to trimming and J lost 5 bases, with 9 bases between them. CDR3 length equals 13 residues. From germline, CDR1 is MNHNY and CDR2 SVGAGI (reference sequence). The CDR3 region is CASSYGGSETQYF. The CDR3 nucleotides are TGTGCCAGCAGTTACGGAGGTTCGGAGACCCAGTACTTC.

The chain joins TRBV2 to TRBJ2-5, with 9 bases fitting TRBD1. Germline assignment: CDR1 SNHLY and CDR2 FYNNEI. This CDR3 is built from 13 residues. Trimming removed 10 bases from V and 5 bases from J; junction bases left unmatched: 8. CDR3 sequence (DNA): TGTGCCACCACAGGGGGCTTTCTGGAGACCCAGTACTTC. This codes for CATTGGFLETQYF.